This record concerns one T cell receptor (beta chain) sequence. The target antigen is unknown. This sample is part of a study of monozygotic twins with inflammatory bowel disease. Template switching was used to attach UMIs, which incorporated a 6-nucleotide sample barcode. TCRdb re-called the 5' RACE reads and gives one entry per CDR3 protein, without DNA. Its clone listing holds 150,000 to 200,000 distinct CDR3 sequences. CDR3 size: 16 residues. Looked up from germline, CDR1 is SGHRS and CDR2 is YFSETQ. Findings of the study overall: Diversity of TCRbeta measured by inverse Simpson was lower in IBD patients than in healthy co-twins. Extra variability in the repertoires of patients may have come from differing immunosuppressive treatments.

The gene calls are TRBV5-1 and TRBJ2-2; TCRdb names TRBD1, which stays unverified in the absence of DNA. The sample consisted of blood. The sequence derives from a human donor with ulcerative colitis or Crohn's disease, or a healthy co-twin of an affected twin (not recorded which). This CDR3 is CASSHRQDSNTGELFF.